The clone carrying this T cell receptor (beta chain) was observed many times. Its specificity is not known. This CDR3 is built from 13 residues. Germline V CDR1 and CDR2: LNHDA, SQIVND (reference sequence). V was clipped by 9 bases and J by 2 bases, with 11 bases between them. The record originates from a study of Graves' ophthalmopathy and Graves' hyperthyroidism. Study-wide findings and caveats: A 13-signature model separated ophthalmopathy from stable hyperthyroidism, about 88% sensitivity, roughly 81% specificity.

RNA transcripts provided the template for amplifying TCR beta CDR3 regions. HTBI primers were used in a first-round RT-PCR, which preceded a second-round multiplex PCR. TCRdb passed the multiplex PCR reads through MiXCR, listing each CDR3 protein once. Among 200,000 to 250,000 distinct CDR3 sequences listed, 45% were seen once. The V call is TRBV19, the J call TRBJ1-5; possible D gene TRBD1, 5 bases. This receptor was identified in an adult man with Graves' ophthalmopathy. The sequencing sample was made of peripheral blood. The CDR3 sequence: CASSGGGNQPQHF. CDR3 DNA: TGTGCCAGCAGTGGGGGGGGCAATCAGCCCCAGCATTTT.